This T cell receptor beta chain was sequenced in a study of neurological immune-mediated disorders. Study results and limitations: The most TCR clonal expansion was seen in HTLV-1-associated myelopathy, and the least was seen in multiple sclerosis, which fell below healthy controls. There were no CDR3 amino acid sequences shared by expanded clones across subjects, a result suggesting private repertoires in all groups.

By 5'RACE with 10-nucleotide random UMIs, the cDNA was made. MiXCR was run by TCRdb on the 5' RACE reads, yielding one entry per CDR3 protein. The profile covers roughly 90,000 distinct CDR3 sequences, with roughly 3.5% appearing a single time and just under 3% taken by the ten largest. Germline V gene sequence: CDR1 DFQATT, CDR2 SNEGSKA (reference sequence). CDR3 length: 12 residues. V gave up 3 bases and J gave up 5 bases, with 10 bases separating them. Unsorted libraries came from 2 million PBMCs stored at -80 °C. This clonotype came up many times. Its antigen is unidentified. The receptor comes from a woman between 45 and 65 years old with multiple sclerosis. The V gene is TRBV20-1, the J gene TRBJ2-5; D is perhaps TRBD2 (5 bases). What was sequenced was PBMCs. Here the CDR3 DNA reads TGCAGTGCTAGCGTGGGCGGGGAGACCCAGTACTTC. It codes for CSASVGGETQYF.